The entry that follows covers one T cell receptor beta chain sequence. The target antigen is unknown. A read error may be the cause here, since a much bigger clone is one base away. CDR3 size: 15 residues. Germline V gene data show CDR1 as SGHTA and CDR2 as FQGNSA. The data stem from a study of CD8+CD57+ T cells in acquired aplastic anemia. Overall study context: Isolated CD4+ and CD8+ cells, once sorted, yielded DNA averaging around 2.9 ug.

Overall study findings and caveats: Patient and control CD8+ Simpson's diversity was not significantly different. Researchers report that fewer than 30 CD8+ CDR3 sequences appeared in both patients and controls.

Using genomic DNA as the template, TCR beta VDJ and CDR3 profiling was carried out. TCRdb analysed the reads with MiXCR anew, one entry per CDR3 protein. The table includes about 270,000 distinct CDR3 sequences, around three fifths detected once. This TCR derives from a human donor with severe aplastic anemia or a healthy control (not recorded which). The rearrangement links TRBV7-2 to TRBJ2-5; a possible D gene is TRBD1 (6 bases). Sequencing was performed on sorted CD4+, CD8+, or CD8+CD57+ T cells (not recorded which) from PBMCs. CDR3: CAGSLRQGFGETQYF. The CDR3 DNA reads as TGTGCCGGCAGCTTACGGCAGGGGTTCGGCGAGACCCAGTACTTC.